This T cell receptor (beta chain) was identified during a study of T-cell memory formation after mild COVID-19. Study details: Clustering of TCRs was largely donor specific. Study-wide results and caveats: Clones contracting day 15 to 85 were balanced CD4/CD8; later expanders leaned CD4+. That cross-reactive memory joined was suggested by some responding clones appearing in pre-infection memory.

This clonotype was observed a few times. Its antigen is not identified. TCRalpha and TCRbeta libraries used 5'RACE with constant-segment primers and UMIs. TCRdb called the 5' RACE reads again in MiXCR, with one record for every CDR3 protein. The table shows 150,000 to 200,000 distinct CDR3 sequences, with about 15% occurring only once. The germline CDR1 and CDR2 sequences are SNHLY and FYNNEI. The CDR3 is 15 amino acids. V was cut by 3 bases and J by 0 bases, with 10 bases left in between. Material for sequencing was PBMCs or a T cell subset sorted from them (not recorded which). The receptor was derived from an adult woman who had mild COVID-19 (a few samples of this study predate the infection). Cell type and time point are not known. This chain uses TRBV2 with TRBJ2-3; D possibly corresponds to TRBD1 (5 bases). The CDR3 is CASSDVRQSTDTQYF. Written as DNA, the CDR3 is TGTGCCAGCAGTGATGTCCGACAGAGCACAGATACGCAGTATTTT.